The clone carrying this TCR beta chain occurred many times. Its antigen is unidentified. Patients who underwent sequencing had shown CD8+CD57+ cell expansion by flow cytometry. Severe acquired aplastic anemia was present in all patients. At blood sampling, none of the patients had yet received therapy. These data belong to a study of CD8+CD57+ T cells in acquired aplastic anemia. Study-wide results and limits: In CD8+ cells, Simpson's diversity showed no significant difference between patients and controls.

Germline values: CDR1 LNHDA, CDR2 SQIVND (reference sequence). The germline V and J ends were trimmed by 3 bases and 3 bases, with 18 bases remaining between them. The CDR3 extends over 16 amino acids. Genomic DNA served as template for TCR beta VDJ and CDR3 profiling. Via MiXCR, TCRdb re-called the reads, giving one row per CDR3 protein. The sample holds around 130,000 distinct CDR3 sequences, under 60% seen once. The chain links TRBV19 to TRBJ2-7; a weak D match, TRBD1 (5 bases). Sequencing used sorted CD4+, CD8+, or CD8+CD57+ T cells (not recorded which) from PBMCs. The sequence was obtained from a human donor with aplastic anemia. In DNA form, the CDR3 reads TGTGCCAGTAGTATTCTCAGCCAGGGTGGTCTCTACGAGCAGTACTTC. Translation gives CASSILSQGGLYEQYF.